This T cell receptor beta chain originates from a study of TIL therapy for anti-PD-1-resistant metastatic lung cancer. Study-level information: Tumors had a median PD-L1 proportion score of around 6%. A handful of tumors were EGFR-mutant and two were ALK-rearranged.

Per the germline V gene, CDR1 is SGHRS and CDR2 is YFSETQ. The CDR3 loop spans 15 amino acids. V gave up 0 bases and J gave up 2 bases, with 9 bases separating them. Worth noting for this clone: The same CDR3 also results from other DNA sequences found in this sample.

Sequencing used immunoSEQ v3. Libraries were prepared by immunoSEQ multiplex PCR; TCRdb keeps only in-frame clonotypes and omits some of them. This table holds tens of thousands of clones, around 64% found once. Documented time point: pre-treatment sample, taken before nivolumab and TIL therapy. Most excised metastases sampled were pleural nodules or supraclavicular lymph nodes. J is TRBJ1-5 and V is TRBV5-1; D perhaps matches TRBD1 (6 bases). This clonotype originated in a person aged 25-80 years with non-small cell lung cancer. Material: tumor tissue, obtained at baseline. The CDR3 protein is CASSLVGGRNQPQHF. In DNA form, the CDR3 reads TGCGCCAGCAGCTTGGTGGGGGGCCGCAATCAGCCCCAGCATTTT.